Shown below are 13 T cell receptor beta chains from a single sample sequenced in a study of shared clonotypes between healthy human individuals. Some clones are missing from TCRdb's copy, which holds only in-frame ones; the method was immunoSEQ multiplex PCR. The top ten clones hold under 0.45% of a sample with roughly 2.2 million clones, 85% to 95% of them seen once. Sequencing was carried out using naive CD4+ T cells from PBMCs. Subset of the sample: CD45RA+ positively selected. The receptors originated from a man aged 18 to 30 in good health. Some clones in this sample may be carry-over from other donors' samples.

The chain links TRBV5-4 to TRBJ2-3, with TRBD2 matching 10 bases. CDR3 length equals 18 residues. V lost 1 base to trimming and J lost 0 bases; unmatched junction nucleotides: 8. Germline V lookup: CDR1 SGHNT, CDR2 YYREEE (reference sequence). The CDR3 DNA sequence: TGTGCCAGCAGCTTGTCTAGCGGGAGCTACCCTAGCACAGATACGCAGTATTTT. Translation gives CASSLSSGSYPSTDTQYF.

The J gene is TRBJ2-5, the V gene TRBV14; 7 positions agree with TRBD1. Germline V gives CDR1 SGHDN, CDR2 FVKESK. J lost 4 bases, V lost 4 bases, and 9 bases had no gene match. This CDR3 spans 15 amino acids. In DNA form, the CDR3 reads TGTGCCAGCAGCCGCAGACAGGGTTGGGGAGAGACCCAGTACTTC. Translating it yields CASSRRQGWGETQYF.

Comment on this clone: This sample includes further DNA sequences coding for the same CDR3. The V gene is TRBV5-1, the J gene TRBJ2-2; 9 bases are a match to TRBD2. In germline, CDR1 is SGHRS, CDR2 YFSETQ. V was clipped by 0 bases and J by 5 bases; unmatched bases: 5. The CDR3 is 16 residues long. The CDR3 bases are TGCGCCAGCAGCTTGGTTGCTAGCGGGAATACCGGGGAGCTGTTTTTT. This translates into CASSLVASGNTGELFF.

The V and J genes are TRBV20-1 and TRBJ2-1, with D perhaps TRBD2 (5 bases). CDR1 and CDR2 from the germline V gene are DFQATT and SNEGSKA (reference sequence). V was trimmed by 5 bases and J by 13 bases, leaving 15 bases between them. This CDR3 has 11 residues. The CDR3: CSAAASPSQFF. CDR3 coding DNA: TGCAGTGCTGCAGCTAGCCCATCACAGTTCTTC.

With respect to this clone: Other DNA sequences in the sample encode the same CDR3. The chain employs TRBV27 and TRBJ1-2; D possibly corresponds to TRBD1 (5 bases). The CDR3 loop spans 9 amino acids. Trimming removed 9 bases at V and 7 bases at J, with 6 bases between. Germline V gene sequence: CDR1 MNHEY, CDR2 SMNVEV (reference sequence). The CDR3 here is CASTGGYTF. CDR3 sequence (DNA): TGTGCCAGTACAGGTGGCTACACCTTC.

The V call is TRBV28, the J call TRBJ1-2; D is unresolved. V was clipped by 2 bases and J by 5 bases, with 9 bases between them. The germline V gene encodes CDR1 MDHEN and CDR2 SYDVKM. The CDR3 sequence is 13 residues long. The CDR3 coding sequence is TGTGCCAGCAGTTTAGGTGAGAGGTATGGCTACACCTTC. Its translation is CASSLGERYGYTF.

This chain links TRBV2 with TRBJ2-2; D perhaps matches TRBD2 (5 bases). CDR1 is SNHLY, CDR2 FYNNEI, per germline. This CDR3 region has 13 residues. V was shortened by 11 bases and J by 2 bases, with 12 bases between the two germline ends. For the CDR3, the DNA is TGTGCCTCCGGGGAACCAAACACCGGGGAGCTGTTTTTT. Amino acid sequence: CASGEPNTGELFF.

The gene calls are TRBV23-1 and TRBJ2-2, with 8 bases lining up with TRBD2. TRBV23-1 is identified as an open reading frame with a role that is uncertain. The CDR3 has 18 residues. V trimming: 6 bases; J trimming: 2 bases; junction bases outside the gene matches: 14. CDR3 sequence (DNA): TGCGCCAGCAGCCTGAAGCGCCCCGGGACTAGTAACACCGGGGAGCTGTTTTTT. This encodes CASSLKRPGTSNTGELFF.

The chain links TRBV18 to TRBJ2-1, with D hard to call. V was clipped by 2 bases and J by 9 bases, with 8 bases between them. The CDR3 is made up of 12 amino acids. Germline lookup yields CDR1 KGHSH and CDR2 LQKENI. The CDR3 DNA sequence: TGTGCCAGCTCACCAAGGGTTGGTGAGCAGTTCTTC. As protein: CASSPRVGEQFF. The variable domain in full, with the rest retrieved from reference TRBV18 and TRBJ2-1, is NAGVMQNPRHLVRRRGQEARLRCSPMKGHSHVYWYRQLPEEGLKFMVYLQKENIIDESGMPKERFSAEFPKEGPSILRIQQVVRGDSAAYFCASSPRVGEQFFGPGTRLTVL.

This chain's CDR3 is CASSQHFGTGGSGELFF. CDR3 coding DNA: TGTGCCAGCAGCCAACATTTTGGGACAGGGGGCTCCGGGGAGCTGTTTTTT. The chain combines TRBV2 with TRBJ2-2; 12 nucleotides agree with TRBD1. The CDR3 extends over 17 amino acids. V was pared by 6 bases and J by 6 bases, with 11 bases of the junction left unmatched. The germline V gene has CDR1 SNHLY and CDR2 FYNNEI. The full variable domain, in which reference TRBV2 and TRBJ2-2 provide the parts outside the CDR3, is EPEVTQTPSHQVTQMGQEVILRCVPISNHLYFYWYRQILGQKVEFLVSFYNNEISEKSEIFDDQFSVERPDGSNFTLKIRSTKLEDSAMYFCASSQHFGTGGSGELFFGEGSRLTVL.

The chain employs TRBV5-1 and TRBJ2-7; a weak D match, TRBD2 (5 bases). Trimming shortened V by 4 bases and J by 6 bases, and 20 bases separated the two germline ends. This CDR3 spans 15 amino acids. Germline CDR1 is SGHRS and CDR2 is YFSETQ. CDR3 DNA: TGCGCCAGCAGCCCCCCGGGGTTGGGCGTGGCCGAGCAGTACTTC. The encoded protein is CASSPPGLGVAEQYF.

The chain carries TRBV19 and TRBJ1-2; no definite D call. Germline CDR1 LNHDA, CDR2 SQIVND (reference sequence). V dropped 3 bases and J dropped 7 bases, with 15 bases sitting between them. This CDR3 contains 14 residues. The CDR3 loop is CASSITSLAGGYTF. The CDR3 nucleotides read TGTGCCAGTAGTATTACCAGTCTGGCGGGTGGCTACACCTTC.

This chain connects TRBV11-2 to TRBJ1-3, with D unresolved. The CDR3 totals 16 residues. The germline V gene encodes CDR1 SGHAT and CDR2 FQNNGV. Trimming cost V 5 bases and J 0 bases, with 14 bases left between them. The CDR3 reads CASSHLGRYSGNTIYF. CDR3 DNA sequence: TGTGCCAGCAGCCATCTCGGACGGTACTCTGGAAACACCATATATTTT.